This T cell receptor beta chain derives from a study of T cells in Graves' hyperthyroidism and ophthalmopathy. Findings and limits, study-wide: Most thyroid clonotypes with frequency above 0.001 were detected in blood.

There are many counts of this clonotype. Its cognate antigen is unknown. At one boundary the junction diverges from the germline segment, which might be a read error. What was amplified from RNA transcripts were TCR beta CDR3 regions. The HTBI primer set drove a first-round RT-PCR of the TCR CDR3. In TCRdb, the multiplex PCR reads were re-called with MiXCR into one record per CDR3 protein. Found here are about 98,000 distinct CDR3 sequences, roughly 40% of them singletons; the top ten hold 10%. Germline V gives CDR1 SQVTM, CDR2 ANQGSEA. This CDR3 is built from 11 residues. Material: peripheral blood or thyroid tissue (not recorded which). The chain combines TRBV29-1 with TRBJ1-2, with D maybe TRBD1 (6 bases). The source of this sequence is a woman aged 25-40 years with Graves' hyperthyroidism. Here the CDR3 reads CSVEGGFGYTF. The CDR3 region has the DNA TGCAGCGTCGAAGGGGGGTTCGGCTACACCTTC.